The rows below give T cell receptor beta chains drawn from one sample of a study of T cell repertoires in cytomegalovirus infection. TCRdb recomputed calls from the reads with MiXCR, one row per CDR3 protein. The table records some 300,000 distinct CDR3 sequences, roughly an eighth of them present only once. Sequenced: PBMCs. The receptor set was obtained from a human donor in good health (CMV status not recorded). Some clones in this sample may be carry-over from other donors' samples. CDR3s leave out the opening cysteine and the closing phenylalanine or tryptophan.

v_call	j_call	cdr3_aa
TRBV20-1	TRBJ2-7	SAEVLSSGRYEQY
TRBV5-1	TRBJ2-2	ASSLGRGGELF
TRBV12-3/TRBV12-4	TRBJ2-1	ASSFHNEQF
TRBV6-2/TRBV6-3	TRBJ1-2	ASSLTDRGPGYT
TRBV6-5	TRBJ1-2	ATRDTKYT
TRBV20-1	TRBJ1-2	SAYREGLYGYT
TRBV4-2	TRBJ2-2	ASSQEPSGKTGALF
TRBV7-2	TRBJ1-5	ASSVGGQPQH
TRBV6-5	TRBJ2-3	ASSSRDTSTDTQY
TRBV15	TRBJ1-1	ATSRPRPMNTEAF
TRBV14	TRBJ2-1	ASKRGSYNEQF
TRBV7-3	TRBJ2-7	ASSLTSGVAYEQY
TRBV27	TRBJ2-1	ASSFRLAGDPNEQF
TRBV4-1	TRBJ2-1	ASSQRAETYNEQF
TRBV6-5	TRBJ2-7	ASRSRRDTYEQY
TRBV7-8	TRBJ2-7	ASSSGQGYGKW
TRBV5-5	TRBJ2-7	ASSFSEGQGSYEQY
TRBV10-3	TRBJ2-3	AIRYRWGTDTQY
TRBV6-2/TRBV6-3	TRBJ2-4	ASSYSGVPQFQY
TRBV4-1	TRBJ1-5	ASSQVGGNQPQH